This record looks at one T cell receptor (beta chain) sequence and its context. Trimming took 4 bases from V and 0 from J; bases not matched to a gene: 7. CDR1 SGHTS and CDR2 YDEGEE come from the germline V gene. The CDR3 has 15 residues. This record comes from a study of blood T cell repertoires in COVID-19. Overall study: Italy, Spain and the United States were the sources of the convalescent and acute COVID-19 samples.

In the source study's methods: Reference gene primer amplification gave nucleated cell count estimates. Sequenced by immunoSEQ multiplex PCR; TCRdb stores in-frame clones only, minus some. The V and J calls and the clone size are those of that table, but D and trimming were determined from the DNA. The sample includes about 280,000 clones, roughly 87% of them seen just once. This clonotype was obtained from a woman under 40 who had recovered from COVID-19. Specimen: PBMCs or T cells enriched from blood (not recorded which). V usage is TRBV5-8 and J usage is TRBJ2-7, with 7 nucleotides matching TRBD1. The CDR3 nucleotides read TGTGCCAGCAGCAACACAGGGGCTATCTCCTACGAGCAGTACTTC. Residues: CASSNTGAISYEQYF. Combining the CDR3 with reference TRBV5-8 and TRBJ2-7 gives the whole variable domain EAGVTQSPTHLIKTRGQQATLRCSPISGHTSVYWYQQALGLGLQFLLWYDEGEERNRGNFPPRFSGRQFPNYSSELNVNALELEDSALYLCASSNTGAISYEQYFGPGTRLTVT.